The 16 T cell receptor beta chains presented below share a single source sample, sequenced in a study of T cells in Graves' hyperthyroidism and ophthalmopathy (dated by TCRdb to between 2018 and 2021). To prepare the library, multiplex PCR was applied. Sequencing used an Illumina HiSeq 2000. The TCR beta CDR3 regions were amplified from RNA transcripts. The TCR CDR3 was subjected to a first round of RT-PCR using the HTBI primer set and the Qiagen OneStep RT-PCR kit. TCRdb reanalyzed the raw reads on its own, using fastp at Q25 for trimming and MiXCR for clone calling, and kept in-frame beta chains. Every CDR3 protein is listed once, alongside the most common genes and DNA of its rows. This sample holds almost 600,000 distinct CDR3 sequences; more than 11% were observed only once. The ten biggest clones cover under 7% of the sample. Sequenced material: blood. The receptors were gathered from a woman aged 25 to 39 with Graves' hyperthyroidism that later progressed to Graves' ophthalmopathy.

This clonotype was picked up one time. Given a much more abundant clone one base away, this may be a read error. V gene TRBV28 combines with J gene TRBJ1-1; no firm D call. V lost 2 bases to trimming and J lost 5 bases, with 12 bases between them. The CDR3 spans 14 residues. Germline V CDR1 and CDR2: MDHEN, SYDVKM. As DNA, the CDR3 is TGTGCCAGCAGTTTACCTCTCCGAGGGACTGAAGCTTTCTTT. Translated, it gives CASSLPLRGTEAFF.

In its sample, this clonotype was seen once. This may be a read error: a much more frequent sequence differs by one nucleotide. The CDR3 end shows no conserved phenylalanine or tryptophan, and so a read error is likely. The chain joins TRBV30 to TRBJ2-1, with D uncertain. V shed 4 bases and J shed 8 bases, with 9 bases lying between them. CDR1 and CDR2 (germline): GTSNPN, SVGIG (reference sequence). The CDR3 sequence is 11 residues long. CDR3 in amino acids: CAWTLWDEQFL. In nucleotides, the CDR3 is TGTGCCTGGACCCTTTGGGATGAGCAGTTCTTA.

In this sample, this clonotype turned up many times. The chain employs TRBV6-1 and TRBJ2-1, with TRBD2 matching over 9 bases. V lost 5 bases and J lost 7; bases outside the gene matches: 12. The CDR3 has 16 residues. Germline CDR1 is MNHNS and CDR2 is SASEGT. The CDR3, as DNA: TGTGCCAGCAGTCCGGTATTAGCGGGAGTAGAGAATGAGCAGTTCTTC. It is translated as CASSPVLAGVENEQFF.

Comments on this clonotype: The junction and the germline gene differ at one end; a read error may be behind it. The J gene is TRBJ1-2, the V gene TRBV19; no clear D. Germline CDR1 LNHDA, CDR2 SQIVND (reference sequence). The CDR3 spans 15 residues. The CDR3 region has the DNA TGTGCCAGTAGTATAGATCTCAGTACGGCCTATGGCTGCACCTTC. It specifies CASSIDLSTAYGCTF.

The chain uses TRBV9 and TRBJ1-4; D gene uncertain. V was trimmed by 0 bases and J by 8 bases, leaving 14 bases between them. The germline V gene encodes CDR1 SGDLS and CDR2 YYNGEE. This CDR3 comprises 15 residues. The CDR3 sequence is CASSVAGLGGEKLFF. The CDR3 nucleotides read TGTGCCAGCAGCGTAGCGGGCCTAGGAGGGGAAAAACTGTTTTTT. The full variable domain, completed using reference TRBV9 and TRBJ1-4, is DSGVTQTPKHLITATGQRVTLRCSPRSGDLSVYWYQQSLDQGLQFLIQYYNGEERAKGNILERFSAQQFPDLHSELNLSSLELGDSALYFCASSVAGLGGEKLFFGSGTQLSVL.

This clonotype was seen repeatedly, ten times or more. The V and J genes are TRBV9 and TRBJ2-7; unclear D gene. This CDR3 has 15 residues. In germline, CDR1 is SGDLS, CDR2 YYNGEE. The ends were cut back, 1 base at V and 2 bases at J, with 13 bases in the middle. CDR3 in amino acids: CASSVMLDPTYEQYF. CDR3 in DNA: TGTGCCAGCAGCGTAATGCTCGACCCGACCTACGAGCAGTACTTC. The variable domain in full, completed from reference TRBV9 and TRBJ2-7, reads DSGVTQTPKHLITATGQRVTLRCSPRSGDLSVYWYQQSLDQGLQFLIQYYNGEERAKGNILERFSAQQFPDLHSELNLSSLELGDSALYFCASSVMLDPTYEQYFGPGTRLTVT.

In regard to this clonotype: This may be a read error, as it is one base from a much larger clone. The CDR3 loop reads CVSPSGNGEQYF. Written as DNA, the CDR3 is TGTGTCAGCCCCTCGGGAAACGGCGAGCAGTACTTC. The V call is TRBV28, the J call TRBJ2-7, with D possibly matching TRBD2 (5 bases). Germline assignment: CDR1 MDHEN and CDR2 SYDVKM. The CDR3 has 12 amino acids.

Ten or more counts support this clonotype. V usage is TRBV27 and J usage is TRBJ2-5; D possibly corresponds to TRBD2 (7 bases). With 2 bases removed from V and 0 bases from J, the gap between germline ends came to 16 bases. This CDR3 has 17 residues. CDR1 is MNHEY and CDR2 is SMNVEV in the germline V gene (reference sequence). The CDR3 DNA follows: TGTGCCAGCAGTTTAGAGTGGGCGGGGGCCTACCAAGAGACCCAGTACTTC. Its translation: CASSLEWAGAYQETQYF.

The table lists this clonotype with many counts. J is TRBJ2-2 and V is TRBV27; unclear D gene. V dropped 0 bases and J dropped 7 bases, with 12 bases sitting between them. Germline V gives CDR1 MNHEY, CDR2 SMNVEV (reference sequence). This CDR3 has 15 residues. The CDR3 region is CASSLSPPPLGELFF. Here the CDR3 DNA reads TGTGCCAGCAGTTTATCCCCTCCCCCTCTCGGGGAGCTGTTTTTT.

This clonotype was recorded at least ten times. The chain combines TRBV9 with TRBJ1-1; D is perhaps TRBD1 (6 bases). V lost 3 bases and J 10 bases, leaving 19 bases between the germline ends. CDR3 length: 14 amino acids. Germline V CDR1 and CDR2: SGDLS, YYNGEE. The CDR3 protein is CASSAMGSRGGAFF. Written as DNA, the CDR3 is TGTGCCAGCAGCGCCATGGGGAGTAGAGGGGGAGCTTTCTTT.

At least ten counts were recorded for this clonotype. J is TRBJ2-3 and V is TRBV7-9; 8 bases fit TRBD2. This CDR3 is 15 amino acids long. V dropped 2 bases and J dropped 2; count of bases not matched to a gene: 3. The germline V gene encodes CDR1 SEHNR and CDR2 FQNEAQ (reference sequence). The CDR3 DNA sequence: TGTGCCAGCAGCTTAACGGGAGGGAACACAGATACGCAGTATTTT. Amino acid sequence: CASSLTGGNTDTQYF.

The rearrangement uses TRBV20-1 and TRBJ1-5; 8 bases are a match to TRBD1. The CDR3 has 14 residues. CDR1 is DFQATT and CDR2 is SNEGSKA in the germline V gene (reference sequence). J was trimmed by 2 bases and V by 5 bases; bases with no gene match: 5. The CDR3, as DNA: TGCAGTGCTTATGGACAGGGCCGCAATCAGCCCCAGCATTTT. Protein sequence: CSAYGQGRNQPQHF.

This clonotype was picked up a small number of times. The rearrangement links TRBV6-1 to TRBJ2-7; 7 bases match TRBD1. The V and J ends lost 5 bases and 6 bases, in that order; junction bases with no gene match: 10. Germline CDR1 and CDR2: MNHNS and SASEGT. This CDR3 has 14 residues. This CDR3 reads CASSQDRVSREQYF. As DNA, the CDR3 is TGTGCCAGCAGTCAAGACAGGGTATCACGCGAGCAGTACTTC.

This clonotype was observed many times. The CDR3 region is CASSGPGLGVTGELFF. DNA of the CDR3: TGTGCCAGCAGCGGCCCGGGACTAGGAGTCACCGGGGAGCTGTTTTTT. V gene TRBV9 combines with J gene TRBJ2-2; 8 bases map to TRBD2. V was clipped by 3 bases and J by 4 bases; unmatched bases: 8. The CDR3 is made up of 16 amino acids. In germline, CDR1 is SGDLS, CDR2 YYNGEE.

This clonotype appeared many times. V usage is TRBV11-2 and J usage is TRBJ2-7; D is unresolved. Per germline, CDR1 SGHAT and CDR2 FQNNGV. Trimming took off 4 bases at V and 5 bases at J, with 12 bases between the two ends. The CDR3 runs to 13 residues. The CDR3 here is CASSSGPRDEQYF. The CDR3 DNA reads as TGTGCCAGCAGCTCCGGGCCACGGGACGAGCAGTACTTC.

There are a few counts of this clonotype. V usage is TRBV4-2 and J usage is TRBJ2-2; 10 nucleotides align to TRBD2. The CDR3 is 17 amino acids. The germline V gene encodes CDR1 LGHNA and CDR2 YNFKEQ. After removal of 3 bases from V and 8 bases from J, the junction contained 12 bases not matched to a gene. The CDR3 DNA reads TGTGCCAGCAGCCAGACGTGGCTAGCGGGAGTAAAGGGGGAGCTGTTTTTT. Translating it yields CASSQTWLAGVKGELFF.